This TCR beta chain appears in the sequencing data of a study of blood T cell repertoires in COVID-19. As for the study in general: The cDNA or gDNA used as material had been derived from T cells, B-cell-depleted T cells, or PBMCs.

Sequencing was performed with immunoSEQ multiplex PCR; in TCRdb, only in-frame clones are kept and a portion is missing. Of 280,000 or so clones listed, about 86% are singletons. The germline CDR1 and CDR2 sequences are GTSNPN and SVGIG (reference sequence). The V gene end was trimmed by 0 bases and the J gene end by 7 bases; junction bases not matched to a gene: 11. The CDR3 extends over 15 amino acids. The sequencing input was peripheral blood. V gene TRBV30 combines with J gene TRBJ1-2; 7 nucleotides line up with TRBD1. The clonotype originates from a young woman who had recovered from COVID-19. This CDR3 reads CAWSVTNRGGGGYTF. DNA for the CDR3: TGTGCCTGGAGTGTTACAAACAGGGGAGGAGGTGGCTACACCTTC.